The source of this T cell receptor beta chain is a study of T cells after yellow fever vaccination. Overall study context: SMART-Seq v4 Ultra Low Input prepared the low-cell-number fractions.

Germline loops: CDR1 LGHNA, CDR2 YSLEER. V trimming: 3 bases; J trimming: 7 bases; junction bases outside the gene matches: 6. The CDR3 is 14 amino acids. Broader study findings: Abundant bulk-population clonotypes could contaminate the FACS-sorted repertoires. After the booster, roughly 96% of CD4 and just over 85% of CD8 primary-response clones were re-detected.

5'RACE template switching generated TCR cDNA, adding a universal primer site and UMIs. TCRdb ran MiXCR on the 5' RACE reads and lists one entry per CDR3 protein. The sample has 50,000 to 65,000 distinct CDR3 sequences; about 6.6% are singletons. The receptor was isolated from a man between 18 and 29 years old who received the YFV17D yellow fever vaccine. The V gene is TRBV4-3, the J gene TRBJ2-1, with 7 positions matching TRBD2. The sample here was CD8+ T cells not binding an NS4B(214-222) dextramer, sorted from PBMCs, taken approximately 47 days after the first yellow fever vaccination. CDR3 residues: CASSQVSGGNEQFF. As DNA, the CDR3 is TGCGCCAGCAGCCAGGTATCCGGGGGGAATGAGCAGTTCTTC.